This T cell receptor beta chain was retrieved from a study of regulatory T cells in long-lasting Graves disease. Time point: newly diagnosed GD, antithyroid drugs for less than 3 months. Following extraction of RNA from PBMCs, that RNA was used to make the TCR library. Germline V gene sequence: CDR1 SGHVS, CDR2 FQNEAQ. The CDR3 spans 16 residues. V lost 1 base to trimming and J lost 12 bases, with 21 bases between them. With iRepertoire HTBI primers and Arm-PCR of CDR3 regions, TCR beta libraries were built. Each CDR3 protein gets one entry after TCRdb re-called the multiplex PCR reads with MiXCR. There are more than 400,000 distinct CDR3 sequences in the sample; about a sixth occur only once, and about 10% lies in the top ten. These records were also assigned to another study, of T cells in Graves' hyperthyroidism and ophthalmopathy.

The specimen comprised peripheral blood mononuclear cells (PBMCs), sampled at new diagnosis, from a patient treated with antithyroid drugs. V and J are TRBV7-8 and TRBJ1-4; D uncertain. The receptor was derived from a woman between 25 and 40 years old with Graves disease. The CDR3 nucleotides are TGTGCCAGCAGCTTAGGGACGCCGGGCCGTCATGCACAACTGTTTTTT. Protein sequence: CASSLGTPGRHAQLFF.